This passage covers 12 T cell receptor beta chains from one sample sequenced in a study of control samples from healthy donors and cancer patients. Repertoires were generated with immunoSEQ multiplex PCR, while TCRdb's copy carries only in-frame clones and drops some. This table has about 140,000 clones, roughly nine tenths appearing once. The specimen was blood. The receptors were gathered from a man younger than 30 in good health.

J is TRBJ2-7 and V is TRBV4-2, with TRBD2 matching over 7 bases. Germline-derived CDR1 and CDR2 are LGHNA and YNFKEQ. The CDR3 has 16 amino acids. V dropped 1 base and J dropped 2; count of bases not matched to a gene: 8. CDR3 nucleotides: TGTGCCAGCAGCCAAGTGGGCGGGGGTTTCGCCTACGAGCAGTACTTC. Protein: CASSQVGGGFAYEQYF.

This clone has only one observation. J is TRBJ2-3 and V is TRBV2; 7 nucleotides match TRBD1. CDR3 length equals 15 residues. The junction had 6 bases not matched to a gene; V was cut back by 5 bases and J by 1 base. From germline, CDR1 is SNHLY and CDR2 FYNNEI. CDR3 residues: CASSRVTGGTDTQYF. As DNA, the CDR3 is TGTGCCAGCAGTAGAGTTACAGGGGGCACAGATACGCAGTATTTT.

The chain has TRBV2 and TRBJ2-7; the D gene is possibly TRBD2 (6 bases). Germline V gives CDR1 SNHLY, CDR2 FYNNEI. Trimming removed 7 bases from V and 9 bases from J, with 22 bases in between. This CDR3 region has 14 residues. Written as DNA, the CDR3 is TGTGCCAGCACACCGGGAGCTCTCCTTGGGGTGCAGTACTTC. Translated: CASTPGALLGVQYF. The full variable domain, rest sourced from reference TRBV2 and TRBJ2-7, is EPEVTQTPSHQVTQMGQEVILRCVPISNHLYFYWYRQILGQKVEFLVSFYNNEISEKSEIFDDQFSVERPDGSNFTLKIRSTKLEDSAMYFCASTPGALLGVQYFGPGTRLTVT.

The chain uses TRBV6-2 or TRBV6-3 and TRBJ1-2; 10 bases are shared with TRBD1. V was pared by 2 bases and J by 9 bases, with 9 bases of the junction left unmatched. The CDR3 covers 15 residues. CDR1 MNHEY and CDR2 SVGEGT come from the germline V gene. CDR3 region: CASSYGIRTGGRYTF. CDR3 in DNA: TGTGCCAGCAGTTACGGGATACGGACAGGGGGACGCTACACCTTC.

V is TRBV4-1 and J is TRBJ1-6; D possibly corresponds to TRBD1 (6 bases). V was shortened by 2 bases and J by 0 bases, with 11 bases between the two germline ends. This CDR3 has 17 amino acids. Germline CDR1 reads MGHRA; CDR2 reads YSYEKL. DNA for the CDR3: TGCGCCAGCAGCCAAACTACAGGGAGCTCCTATAATTCACCCCTCCACTTT. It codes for CASSQTTGSSYNSPLHF.

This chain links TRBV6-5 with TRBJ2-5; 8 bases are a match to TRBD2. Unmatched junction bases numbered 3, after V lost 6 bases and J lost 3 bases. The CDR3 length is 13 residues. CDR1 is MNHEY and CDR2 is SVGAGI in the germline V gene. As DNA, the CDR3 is TGTGCCAGCAGCCAGCGGGGGAAAGAGACCCAGTACTTC. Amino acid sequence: CASSQRGKETQYF.

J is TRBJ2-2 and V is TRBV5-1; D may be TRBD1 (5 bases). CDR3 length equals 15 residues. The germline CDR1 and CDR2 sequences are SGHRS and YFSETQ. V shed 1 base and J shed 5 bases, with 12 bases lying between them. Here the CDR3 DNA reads TGCGCCAGCAGCTTGTCTTCAGGGCCGACCGGGGAGCTGTTTTTT. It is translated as CASSLSSGPTGELFF.

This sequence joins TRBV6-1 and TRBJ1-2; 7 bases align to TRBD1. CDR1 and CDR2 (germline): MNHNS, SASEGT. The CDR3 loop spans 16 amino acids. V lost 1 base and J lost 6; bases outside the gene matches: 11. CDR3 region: CASSEVRGPSRDGYTF. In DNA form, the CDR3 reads TGTGCCAGCAGTGAAGTAAGGGGGCCAAGTAGGGATGGCTACACCTTC.

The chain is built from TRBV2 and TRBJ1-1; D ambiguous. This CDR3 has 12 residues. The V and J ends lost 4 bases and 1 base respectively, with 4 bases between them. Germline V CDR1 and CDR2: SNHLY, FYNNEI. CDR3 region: CASSVRNTEAFF. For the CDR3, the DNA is TGTGCCAGCAGTGTACGGAACACTGAAGCTTTCTTT.

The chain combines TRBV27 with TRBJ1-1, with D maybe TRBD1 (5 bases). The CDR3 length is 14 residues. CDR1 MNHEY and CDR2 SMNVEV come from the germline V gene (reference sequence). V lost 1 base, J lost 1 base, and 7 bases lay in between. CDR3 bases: TGTGCCAGCAGTTTATATGGGACGAACACTGAAGCTTTCTTT. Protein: CASSLYGTNTEAFF.

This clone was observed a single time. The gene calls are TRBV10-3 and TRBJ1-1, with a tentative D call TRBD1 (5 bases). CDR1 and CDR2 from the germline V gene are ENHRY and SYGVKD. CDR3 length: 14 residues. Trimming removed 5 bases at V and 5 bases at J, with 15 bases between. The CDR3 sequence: CAISPLTGKTEAFF. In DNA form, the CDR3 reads TGTGCCATCAGTCCCCTTACAGGAAAAACTGAAGCTTTCTTT.

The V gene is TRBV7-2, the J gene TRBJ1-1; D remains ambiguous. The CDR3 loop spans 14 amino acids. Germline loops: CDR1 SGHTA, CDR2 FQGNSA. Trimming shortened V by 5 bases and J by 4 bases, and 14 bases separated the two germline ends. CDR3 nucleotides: TGTGCCAGCAGCGCAATGGGGTACCTCACTGAAGCTTTCTTT. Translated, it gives CASSAMGYLTEAFF.